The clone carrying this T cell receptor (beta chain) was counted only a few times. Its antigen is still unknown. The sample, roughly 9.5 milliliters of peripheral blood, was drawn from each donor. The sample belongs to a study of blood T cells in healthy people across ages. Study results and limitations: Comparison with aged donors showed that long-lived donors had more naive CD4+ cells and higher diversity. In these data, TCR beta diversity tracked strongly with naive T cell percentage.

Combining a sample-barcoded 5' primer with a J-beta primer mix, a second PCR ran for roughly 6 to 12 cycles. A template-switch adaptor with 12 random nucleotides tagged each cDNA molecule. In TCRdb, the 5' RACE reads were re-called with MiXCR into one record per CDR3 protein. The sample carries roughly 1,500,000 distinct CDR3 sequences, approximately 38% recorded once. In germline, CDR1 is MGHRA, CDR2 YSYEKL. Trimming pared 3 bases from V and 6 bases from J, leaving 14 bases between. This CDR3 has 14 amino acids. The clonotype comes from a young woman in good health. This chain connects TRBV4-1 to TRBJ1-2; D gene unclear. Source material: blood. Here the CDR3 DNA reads TGCGCCAGCAGCCATAGGAGGGAAGAGAATGGCTACACCTTC. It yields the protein CASSHRREENGYTF.